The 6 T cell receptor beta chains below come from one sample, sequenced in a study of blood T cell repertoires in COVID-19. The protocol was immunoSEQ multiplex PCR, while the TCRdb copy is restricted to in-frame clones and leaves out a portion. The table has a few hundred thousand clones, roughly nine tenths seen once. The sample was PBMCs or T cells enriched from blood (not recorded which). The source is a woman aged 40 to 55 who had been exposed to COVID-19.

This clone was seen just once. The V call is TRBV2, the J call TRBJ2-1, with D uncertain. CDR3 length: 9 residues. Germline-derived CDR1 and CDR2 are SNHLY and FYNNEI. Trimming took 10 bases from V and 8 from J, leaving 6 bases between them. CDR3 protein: CATRYEQFF. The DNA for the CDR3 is TGTGCCACCCGTTATGAGCAGTTCTTC.

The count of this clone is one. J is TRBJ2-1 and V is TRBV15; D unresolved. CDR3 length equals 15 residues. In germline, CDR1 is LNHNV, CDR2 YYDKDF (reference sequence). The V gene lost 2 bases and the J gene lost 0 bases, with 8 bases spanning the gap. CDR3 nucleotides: TGTGCCACCAGCAGAAGGAGAAGCTCCTACAATGAGCAGTTCTTC. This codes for CATSRRRSSYNEQFF.

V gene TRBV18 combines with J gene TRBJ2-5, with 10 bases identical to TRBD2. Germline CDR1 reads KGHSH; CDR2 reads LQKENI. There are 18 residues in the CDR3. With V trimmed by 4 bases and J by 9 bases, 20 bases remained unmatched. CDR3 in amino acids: CASSRKTASGSEREAQYF. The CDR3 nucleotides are TGTGCCAGCTCACGAAAAACGGCTAGCGGGAGTGAGAGGGAGGCCCAGTACTTC.

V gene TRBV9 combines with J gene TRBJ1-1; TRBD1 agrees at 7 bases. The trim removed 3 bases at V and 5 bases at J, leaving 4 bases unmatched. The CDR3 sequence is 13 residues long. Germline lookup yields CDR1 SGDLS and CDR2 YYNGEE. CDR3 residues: CASSATGFTEAFF. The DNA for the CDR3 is TGTGCCAGCAGCGCGACAGGGTTTACTGAAGCTTTCTTT.

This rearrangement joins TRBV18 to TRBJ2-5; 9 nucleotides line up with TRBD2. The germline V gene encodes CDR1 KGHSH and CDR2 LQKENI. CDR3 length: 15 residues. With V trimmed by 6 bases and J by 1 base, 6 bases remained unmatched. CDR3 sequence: CASSHPTSGQETQYF. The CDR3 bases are TGTGCCAGCTCGCATCCGACTAGCGGCCAAGAGACCCAGTACTTC.

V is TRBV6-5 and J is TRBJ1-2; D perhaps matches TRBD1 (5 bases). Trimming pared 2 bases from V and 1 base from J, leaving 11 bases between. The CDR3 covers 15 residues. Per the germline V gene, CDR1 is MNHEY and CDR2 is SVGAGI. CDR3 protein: CASSYRGDGNYGYTF. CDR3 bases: TGTGCCAGCAGTTACCGGGGGGACGGTAACTATGGCTACACCTTC.